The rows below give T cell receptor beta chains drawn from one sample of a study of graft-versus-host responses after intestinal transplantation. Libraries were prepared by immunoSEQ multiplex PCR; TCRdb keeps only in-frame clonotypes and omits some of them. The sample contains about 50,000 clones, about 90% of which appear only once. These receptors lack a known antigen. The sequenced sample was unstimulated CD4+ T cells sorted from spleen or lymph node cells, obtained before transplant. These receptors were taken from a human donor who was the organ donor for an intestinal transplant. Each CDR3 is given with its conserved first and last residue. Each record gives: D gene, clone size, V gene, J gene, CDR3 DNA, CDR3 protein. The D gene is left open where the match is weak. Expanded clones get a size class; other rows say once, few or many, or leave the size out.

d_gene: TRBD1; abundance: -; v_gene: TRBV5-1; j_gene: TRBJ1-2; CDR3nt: TGCGCCAGCAGCTTAGCGATGACAGGGGGCCTCTATGGCTACACCTTC; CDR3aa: CASSLAMTGGLYGYTF
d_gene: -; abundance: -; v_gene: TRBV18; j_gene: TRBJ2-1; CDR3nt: TGTGCCAGCTCACCCCCGAGCTCCTACAATGAGCAGTTCTTC; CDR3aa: CASSPPSSYNEQFF
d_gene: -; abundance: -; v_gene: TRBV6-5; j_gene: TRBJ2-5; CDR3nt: TGTGCCAGCAGTTTTTCCGGACAAGAGACCCAGTACTTC; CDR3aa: CASSFSGQETQYF
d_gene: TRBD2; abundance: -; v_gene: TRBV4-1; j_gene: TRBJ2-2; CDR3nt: TGCGCCAGCAGCCAAAAAAGCGGGAGGCACACCGGGGAGCTGTTTTTT; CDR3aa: CASSQKSGRHTGELFF
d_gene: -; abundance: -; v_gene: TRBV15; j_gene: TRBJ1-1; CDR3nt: TGTGCCACCAGCAGAGACATGGGGACTGAAGCTTTCTTT; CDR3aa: CATSRDMGTEAFF
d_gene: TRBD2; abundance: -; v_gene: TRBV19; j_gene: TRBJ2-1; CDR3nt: TGTGCCAGTAGTATAGCAGGCCCTAGCGGGAGGGCTTCATACAATGAGCAGTTCTTC; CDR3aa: CASSIAGPSGRASYNEQFF
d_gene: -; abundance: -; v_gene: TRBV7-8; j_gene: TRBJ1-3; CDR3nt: TGTGCCAGCAGCTTAGGTCGTTTCGTTAACTCTGGAAACACCATATATTTT; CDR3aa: CASSLGRFVNSGNTIYF
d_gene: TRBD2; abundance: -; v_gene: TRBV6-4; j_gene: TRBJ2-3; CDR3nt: TGTGCCAGCAGTGCTCCGCGGGAGACTAGCACAGATACGCAGTATTTT; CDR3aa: CASSAPRETSTDTQYF
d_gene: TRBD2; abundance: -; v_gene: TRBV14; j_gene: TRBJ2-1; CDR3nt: TGTGCCAGCAGTTCCGGGACTACCCACTACAATGAGCAGTTCTTC; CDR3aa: CASSSGTTHYNEQFF
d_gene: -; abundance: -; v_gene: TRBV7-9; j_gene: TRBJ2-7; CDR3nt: TGTGCCAGCCAGAGCGGGTACGAGCAGTACTTC; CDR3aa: CASQSGYEQYF
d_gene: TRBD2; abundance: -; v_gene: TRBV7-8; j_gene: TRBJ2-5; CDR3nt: TGTGCCAGCAGCTTAAATCCCCCGGGACTAGCGGGAGTGGCGACCCAGTACTTC; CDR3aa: CASSLNPPGLAGVATQYF
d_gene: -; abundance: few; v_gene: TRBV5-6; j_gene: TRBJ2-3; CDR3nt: TGTGCCAGCAGCCGGCGCGGTCTGGTGGCAGATACGCAGTATTTT; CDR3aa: CASSRRGLVADTQYF
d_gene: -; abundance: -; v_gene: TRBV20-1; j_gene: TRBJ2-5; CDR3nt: TGCAGTGCTATCGGTTGGGAGACCCAGTACTTC; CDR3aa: CSAIGWETQYF
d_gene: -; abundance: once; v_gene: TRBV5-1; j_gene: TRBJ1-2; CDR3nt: TGCGCCAGCAGCCTACCAGGAGTCGGGAACTATGGCTACACCTTC; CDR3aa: CASSLPGVGNYGYTF
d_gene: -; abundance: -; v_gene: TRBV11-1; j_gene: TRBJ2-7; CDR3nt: TGTGCCAGCAGCTTAGCCTTTGGGACGAACTACGAGCAGTACTTC; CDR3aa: CASSLAFGTNYEQYF
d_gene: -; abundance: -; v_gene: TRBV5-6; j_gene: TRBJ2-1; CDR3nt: TGTGCCAGCAGCTGGGCCAGCCCGGGTAGTGAGCAGTTCTTC; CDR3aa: CASSWASPGSEQFF
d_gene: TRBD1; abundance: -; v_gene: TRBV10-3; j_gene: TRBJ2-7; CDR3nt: TGTGCCATCAGTGAATCCCCATCGGGACAGGTCGGTCAGCAGTACTTC; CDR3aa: CAISESPSGQVGQQYF
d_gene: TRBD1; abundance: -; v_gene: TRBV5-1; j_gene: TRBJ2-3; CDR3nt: TGCGCCAGCAGCCCGGACAGGTACCCAGATACGCAGTATTTT; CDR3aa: CASSPDRYPDTQYF
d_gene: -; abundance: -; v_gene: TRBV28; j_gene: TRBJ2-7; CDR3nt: TGTGCCAGCAGTTTAGGGTCCTACGAGCAGTACTTC; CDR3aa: CASSLGSYEQYF
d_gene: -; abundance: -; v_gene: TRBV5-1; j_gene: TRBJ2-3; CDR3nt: TGCGCCAGCAGGGTCGACTTCACAGATACGCAGTATTTT; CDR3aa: CASRVDFTDTQYF
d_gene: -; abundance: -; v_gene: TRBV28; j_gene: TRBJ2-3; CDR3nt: TGTGCCAGCAGTCCCGCCCCTAGTTGGGCCACAGATACGCAGTATTTT; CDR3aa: CASSPAPSWATDTQYF
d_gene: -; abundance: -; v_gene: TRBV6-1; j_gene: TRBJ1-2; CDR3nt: TGTGCCAGCAGTGAACTAACAGGGACCTATGGCTACACCTTC; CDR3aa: CASSELTGTYGYTF
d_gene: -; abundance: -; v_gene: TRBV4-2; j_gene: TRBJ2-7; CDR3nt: TGTGCCAGCAGCCAAGATAGTAGGATTTCCTACGAGCAGTGCTTC; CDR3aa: CASSQDSRISYEQCF
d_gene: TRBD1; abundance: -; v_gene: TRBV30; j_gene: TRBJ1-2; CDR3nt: TGTGCCTGGAGTGTAGGGGGACAGGGGGCTTGGGGCTATGGCTACACCTTC; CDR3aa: CAWSVGGQGAWGYGYTF
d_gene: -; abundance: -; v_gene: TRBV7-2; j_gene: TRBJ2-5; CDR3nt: TGTGCCAGCAGCAGGGGGCAAGAGACCCAGTACTTC; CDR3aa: CASSRGQETQYF